This T cell receptor (beta chain) was obtained from a study of T cells in Graves' hyperthyroidism and ophthalmopathy. Amplified TCR beta CDR3 regions derived from RNA transcripts. The TCR CDR3 first-round RT-PCR relied on the HTBI primer set. Using its own MiXCR run on the multiplex PCR reads, TCRdb lists one record per CDR3 protein. The repertoire holds 400,000 to 500,000 distinct CDR3 sequences, with around 15% as singletons. Each diagnosis drew on symptoms, thyroxine, TRAb, thyroid ultrasound and orbital computed tomography findings. The sample was blood. The sequence derives from a young woman with Graves' hyperthyroidism.

CDR3 region: CASSLGIGASYTGELFF. CDR3 DNA: TGCGCCAGCAGCTTGGGTATCGGCGCCAGCTACACCGGGGAGCTGTTTTTT. The rearrangement joins TRBV5-1 to TRBJ2-2; D not certain. V gave up 0 bases and J gave up 3 bases, with 15 bases separating them. The CDR3 contains 17 residues. The germline CDR1 and CDR2 sequences are SGHRS and YFSETQ. Using reference TRBV5-1 and TRBJ2-2 for the parts outside the CDR3, the full variable domain is KAGVTQTPRYLIKTRGQQVTLSCSPISGHRSVSWYQQTPGQGLQFLFEYFSETQRNKGNFPGRFSGRQFSNSRSEMNVSTLELGDSALYLCASSLGIGASYTGELFFGEGSRLTVL.